Listed below are T cell receptor beta chains from one sample, sequenced in a study of T cell repertoires in cytomegalovirus infection. TCRdb independently ran MiXCR on the reads; one entry per CDR3 protein. The table records around 900,000 distinct CDR3 sequences, roughly 30% of them present only once. Their antigens remain unidentified. The source material was cultured CD8+ T cells from PBMCs, sampled from culture after CMV antigen stimulation. These receptors all stem from a human donor in good health (CMV status not recorded). Some clones in this sample may be carry-over from other donors' samples. The CDR3 runs from the conserved cysteine through the conserved F or W. Part of the rows lack a size; the others show once, few, many or a class for expanded clones.

v_gene: TRBV19
abundance: once
CDR3aa: CASSMGWGGDIQYF

v_gene: TRBV19
abundance: -
CDR3aa: CASSRLTGMNTEAFF

v_gene: TRBV4-3
abundance: -
CDR3aa: CASSQNARREAFF

v_gene: TRBV10-1
abundance: -
CDR3aa: CASSEFQGGTGELFF

v_gene: TRBV4-1
abundance: few
CDR3aa: CASSQAGPANTEAFF

v_gene: TRBV19
abundance: -
CDR3aa: CASSIELGYNEQFF

v_gene: TRBV2
abundance: few
CDR3aa: CASSRGTSGGETQYF

v_gene: TRBV7-3
abundance: few
CDR3aa: CASSLSTGGGGYTF

v_gene: TRBV27
abundance: few
CDR3aa: CASSLWTANEKLFF

v_gene: TRBV7-9
abundance: -
CDR3aa: CASSSRGDRGYEQYF

v_gene: TRBV4-3
abundance: few
CDR3aa: CASSQGDYPYGYTF

v_gene: TRBV19
abundance: -
CDR3aa: CASRRNSGEQFF

v_gene: TRBV20-1
abundance: -
CDR3aa: CSARDFRDRRTETQYF

v_gene: TRBV7-8
abundance: -
CDR3aa: CANSLDYRGYNYGYTF

v_gene: TRBV5-5
abundance: once
CDR3aa: CASSIRRDIGINYGYTF

v_gene: TRBV7-2
abundance: -
CDR3aa: CASSLRGEIYNEQFF

v_gene: TRBV15
abundance: -
CDR3aa: CATSSATVSSTDTQYF

v_gene: TRBV15
abundance: -
CDR3aa: CATSRADRADNQPQHF

v_gene: TRBV14
abundance: -
CDR3aa: CASSNGLNYGYTF